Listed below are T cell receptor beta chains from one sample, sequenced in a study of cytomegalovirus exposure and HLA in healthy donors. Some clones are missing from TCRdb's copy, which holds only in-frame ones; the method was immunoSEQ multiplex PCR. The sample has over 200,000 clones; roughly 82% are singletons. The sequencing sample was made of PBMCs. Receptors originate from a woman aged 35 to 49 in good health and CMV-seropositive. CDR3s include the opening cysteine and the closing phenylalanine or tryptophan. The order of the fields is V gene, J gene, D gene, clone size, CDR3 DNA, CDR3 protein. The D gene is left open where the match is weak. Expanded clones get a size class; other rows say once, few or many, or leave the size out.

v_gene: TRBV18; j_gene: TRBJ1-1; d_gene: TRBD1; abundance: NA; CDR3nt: TGTGCCAGCTCAGAACAGGGGACCAACCTTGAAGCTTTCTTT; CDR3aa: CASSEQGTNLEAFF
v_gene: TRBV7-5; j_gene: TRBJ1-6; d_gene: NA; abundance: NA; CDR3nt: TGTGTCAGAAGCTTAGTTAAGAAGCGTAATTCACCCCTCCACTTT; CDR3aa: CVRSLVKKRNSPLHF
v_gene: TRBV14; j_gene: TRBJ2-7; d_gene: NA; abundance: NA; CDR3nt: TGTGCCAGCAGCCAAGGAGGGCAGGTACCCTACGAGCAGTACTTC; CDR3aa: CASSQGGQVPYEQYF
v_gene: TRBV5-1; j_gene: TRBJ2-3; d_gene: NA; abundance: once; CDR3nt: TGCGCCAGCAGCTTGGGACGCCCGGGAGGCACAGATACGCAGTATTTT; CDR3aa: CASSLGRPGGTDTQYF
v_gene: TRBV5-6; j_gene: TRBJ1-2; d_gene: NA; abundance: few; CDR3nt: TGTGCCAGCAGCGAGGACAGTCCTAACTATGGCTACACCTTC; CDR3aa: CASSEDSPNYGYTF
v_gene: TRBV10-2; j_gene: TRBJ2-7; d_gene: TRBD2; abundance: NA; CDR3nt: TGCGCCAGCAGTGTACCTAGCGGTAAAGAGCAGTACTTC; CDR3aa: CASSVPSGKEQYF
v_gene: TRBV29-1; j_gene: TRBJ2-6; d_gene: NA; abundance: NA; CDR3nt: TGCAGCGTTGAAGAAAACTCGGGGATCTCTGGGGCCAACGTCCTGACTTTC; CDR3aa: CSVEENSGISGANVLTF
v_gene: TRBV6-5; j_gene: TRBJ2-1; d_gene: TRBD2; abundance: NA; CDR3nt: TGTGCCAGCAATCGACTAGCGGGAGTAGAGAATGAGCAGTTCTTC; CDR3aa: CASNRLAGVENEQFF
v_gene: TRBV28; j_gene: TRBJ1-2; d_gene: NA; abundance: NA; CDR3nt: TGTGCCAGCAGTTCGACACAGGCGCTTTCTAACTATGGCTACACCTTC; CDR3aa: CASSSTQALSNYGYTF
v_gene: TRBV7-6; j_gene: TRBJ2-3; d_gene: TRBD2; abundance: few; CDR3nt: TGTGCCAGCAGCTTGGGACTAGGGAGCACAGATACGCAGTATTTT; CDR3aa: CASSLGLGSTDTQYF
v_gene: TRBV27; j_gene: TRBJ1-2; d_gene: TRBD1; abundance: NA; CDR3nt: TGTGCCAGCAGTTCACAGGGGGGAGGCTACACCTTC; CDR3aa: CASSSQGGGYTF
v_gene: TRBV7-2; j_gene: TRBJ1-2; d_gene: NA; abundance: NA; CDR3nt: TGTGCCAGCAGCTTAGGACTTCGAGGAGACTATGGCTACACCTTC; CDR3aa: CASSLGLRGDYGYTF
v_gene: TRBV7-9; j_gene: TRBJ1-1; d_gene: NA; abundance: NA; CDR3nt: TGTTCCAGCAGCTTGGGTAGGGGTAACACTGAAGCTTTCTTT; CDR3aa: CSSSLGRGNTEAFF
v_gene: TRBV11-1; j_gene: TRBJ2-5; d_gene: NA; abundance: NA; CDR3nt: TGTGCCAGCAGCTTAGAGGGGCTAAACCAAGAGACCCAGTACTTC; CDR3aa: CASSLEGLNQETQYF
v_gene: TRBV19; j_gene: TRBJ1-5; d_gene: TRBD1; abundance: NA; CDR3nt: TGTGCCAGTACCAGCTGGGACAGGGGGGATCAGCCCCAGCATTTT; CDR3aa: CASTSWDRGDQPQHF
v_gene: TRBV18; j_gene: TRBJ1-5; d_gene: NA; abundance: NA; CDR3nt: TGTGCCAGCTCACCAGACAGGCTTCAGCCCCAGCATTTT; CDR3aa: CASSPDRLQPQHF
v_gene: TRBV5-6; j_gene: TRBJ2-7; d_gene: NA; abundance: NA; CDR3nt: TGTGCCAGCAGCTTCCAGACCTACGAGCAGTACTTC; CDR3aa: CASSFQTYEQYF
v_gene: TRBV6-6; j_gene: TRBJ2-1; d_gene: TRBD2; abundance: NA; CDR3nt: TGTGCCAGCATTCTAGCGGGAAGAACCAATGAGCAGTTCTTC; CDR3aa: CASILAGRTNEQFF
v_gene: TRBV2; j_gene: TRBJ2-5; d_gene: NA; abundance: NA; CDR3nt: TGTGCCAGCAGGGATGGACTCCCCCGGGAGACCCAGTACTTC; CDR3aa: CASRDGLPRETQYF
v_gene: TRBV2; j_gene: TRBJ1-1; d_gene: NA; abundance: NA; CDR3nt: TGTGCCAGCAGTGATTGGCAGAACACTGAAGCTTTCTTT; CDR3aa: CASSDWQNTEAFF
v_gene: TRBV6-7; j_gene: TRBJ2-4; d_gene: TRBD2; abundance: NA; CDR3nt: TGTGCCAGCAGTTACTCGGGGGAAGGGAGGGAAGCCAAAAACATTCAGTACTTC; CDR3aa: CASSYSGEGREAKNIQYF
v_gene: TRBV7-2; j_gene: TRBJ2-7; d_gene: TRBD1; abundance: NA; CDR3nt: TGTGCCAGCAGCTTAGGCTGGGACAGGTCCTACGAGCAGTACTTC; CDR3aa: CASSLGWDRSYEQYF
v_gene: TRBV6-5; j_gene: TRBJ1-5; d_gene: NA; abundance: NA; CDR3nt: TGTGCCAGTGCTGAGAATAGCAATCAGCCCCAGCATTTT; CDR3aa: CASAENSNQPQHF